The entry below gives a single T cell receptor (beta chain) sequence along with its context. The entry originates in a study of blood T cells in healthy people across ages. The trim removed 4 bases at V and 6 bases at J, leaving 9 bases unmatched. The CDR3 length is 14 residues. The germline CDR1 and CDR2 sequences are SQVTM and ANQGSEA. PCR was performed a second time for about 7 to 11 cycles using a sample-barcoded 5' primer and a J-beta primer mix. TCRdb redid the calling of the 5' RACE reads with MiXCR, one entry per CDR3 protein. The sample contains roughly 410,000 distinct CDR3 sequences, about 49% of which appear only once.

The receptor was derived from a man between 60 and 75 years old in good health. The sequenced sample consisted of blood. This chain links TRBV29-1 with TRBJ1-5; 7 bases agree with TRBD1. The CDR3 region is CSVGQGGDSQPQHF. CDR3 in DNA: TGCAGCGTTGGGCAGGGGGGGGATAGTCAGCCCCAGCATTTT.